These T cell receptor beta chains were read from a single sample in a study of cytomegalovirus exposure and HLA in healthy donors. Profiled with immunoSEQ multiplex PCR; TCRdb holds only in-frame clones, not every one. The sample has about 200,000 clones; 75% to 80% are singletons. Sequencing was done on a sample of PBMCs. The receptors come from a man aged 18 to 29 in good health and CMV-seronegative. Each CDR3 is given with its conserved first and last residue. The order of the fields is clone size, V gene, D gene, J gene, CDR3 DNA, CDR3 protein. The D gene is left open where the match is weak. Clone size, where shown, is once, few, many, or a class for clones that have expanded.

.	TRBV15	TRBD2	TRBJ2-3	TGTGCCACCAGCAGAGGAGGACTAGCGGGAGTCGATACGCAGTATTTT	CATSRGGLAGVDTQYF
.	TRBV18	TRBD1	TRBJ1-6	TGTGCCAGCTCACCAAGACAGGGGCAAGGATCACCCCTCCACTTT	CASSPRQGQGSPLHF
.	TRBV9	TRBD2	TRBJ2-7	TGTGCCAGCAGCTGGGGGGGGGTGAGGAACGAGCAGTACTTC	CASSWGGVRNEQYF
.	TRBV9	TRBD2	TRBJ2-5	TGTGCCAGCAGCGTGACTAGCGAGAGCTTAGGGACCCAGTACTTC	CASSVTSESLGTQYF
once	TRBV27	.	TRBJ2-7	TGTGCCAGCTCGCTGGGCCCGATCTACGAGCAGTACTTC	CASSLGPIYEQYF
.	TRBV18	TRBD1	TRBJ1-4	TGTGCCAGCTCACCCCCCCTCACAGGGGGGACCCCAGAAAAACTGTTTTTT	CASSPPLTGGTPEKLFF
.	TRBV6-6	.	TRBJ1-1	TGTGCCAGCAGTTACTTTTCTGGGGCCACTGAAGCTTTCTTT	CASSYFSGATEAFF
.	TRBV6-5	.	TRBJ2-1	TGTGCCAGCAGTTACTCCCGGGGGGCCTATGAGCAGTTCTTC	CASSYSRGAYEQFF
.	TRBV7-8	TRBD1	TRBJ2-7	TGTGCCAGCAAAAACCCTTACAGGGGGCGCCACGAGCAGTACTTC	CASKNPYRGRHEQYF
.	TRBV30	TRBD1	TRBJ1-5	TGTGCCTGGAGTGGGGACAGGGGCACCAATCAGCCCCAGCATTTT	CAWSGDRGTNQPQHF
few	TRBV6-6	TRBD1	TRBJ2-4	TGTGCCAGCAGTCACGGGGGACAGGGAAACATTCAGTACTTC	CASSHGGQGNIQYF
few	TRBV5-1	.	TRBJ2-5	TGCGCCAGCAGAAGGGCCAAACAGGGCATCCAAGAGACCCAGTACTTC	CASRRAKQGIQETQYF
few	TRBV11-2	TRBD2	TRBJ2-7	TGTGCCAGCAGCCTGTTGACTAGCGGGAGACTGTACGAGCAGTACTTC	CASSLLTSGRLYEQYF
.	TRBV9	.	TRBJ1-2	TGTGCCAGCAGCGTAGGTGGGGACTATAACTATGGCTACACCTTC	CASSVGGDYNYGYTF
.	TRBV6-4	TRBD1	TRBJ2-2	TGTGCCAGCAGTACTTCCACCGGGACAGGGAACACCGGGGAGCTGTTTTTT	CASSTSTGTGNTGELFF
few	TRBV7-9	TRBD2	TRBJ2-5	TGTGCCAGCAGCCCCACTAGCGGGTTTGACCAAGAGACCCAGTACTTC	CASSPTSGFDQETQYF
.	TRBV28	TRBD1	TRBJ2-2	TGTGCCAGCAGTTTTGGACAGGGGGGTACCGGGGAGCTGTTTTTT	CASSFGQGGTGELFF
.	TRBV6-1	.	TRBJ2-7	TGTGCCAGCGGGCGGAGGGAGCAGTACTTC	CASGRREQYF
.	TRBV7-9	TRBD2	TRBJ2-3	TGTGCCAGCAGTCTGACTAGCGGTACAGATACGCAGTATTTT	CASSLTSGTDTQYF
.	TRBV9	.	TRBJ1-1	TGTGCCAGCAGCTCGGACTGGCAGGGGACTGAAGCTTTCTTT	CASSSDWQGTEAFF
.	TRBV9	.	TRBJ2-1	TGTGCCAGCAGCGCTCCGGGTTACAATGAGCAGTTCTTC	CASSAPGYNEQFF
.	TRBV27	TRBD1	TRBJ2-1	TGTGCCAGCAGTCCCCAGGGACAGGGTATCAATGAGCAGTTCTTC	CASSPQGQGINEQFF
few	TRBV7-9	TRBD2	TRBJ2-7	TGTGCCAGCAGCCCTAGAAGTGGGGCGGGGGGTTACGAGCAGTACTTC	CASSPRSGAGGYEQYF
.	TRBV6-5	.	TRBJ1-3	TGTGCCAGCAGTTACTCGCGAGGGAGCTCTGGAAACACCATATATTTT	CASSYSRGSSGNTIYF
.	TRBV7-8	.	TRBJ1-2	TGTGCCAGCAGTCCCGCGGGGGCTGCTGGCTACACCTTC	CASSPAGAAGYTF
.	TRBV7-9	.	TRBJ2-1	TGTGCCAGCAGCCCTAATAATAATGAGCAGTTCTTC	CASSPNNNEQFF
.	TRBV7-9	.	TRBJ1-1	TGTGCCAGCAGCTTAATAATTTGGGACTCTAAGAAGAACACTGAAGCTTTCTTT	CASSLIIWDSKKNTEAFF
.	TRBV4-3	.	TRBJ2-7	TGCGCCAGCAGCCAAGAGAGGTCGGTAAGGGGAACCTACGAGCAGTACTTC	CASSQERSVRGTYEQYF
.	TRBV30	TRBD1	TRBJ2-1	TGTGCCTGGAGGGGGATACCAGGGGGTGAGCAGTTCTTC	CAWRGIPGGEQFF
.	TRBV6-5	TRBD1	TRBJ1-5	TGTGCCAGCAGGGCCGGGACAGGGGATCAGCCCCAGCATTTT	CASRAGTGDQPQHF
.	TRBV27	TRBD2	TRBJ2-2	TGTGCCAGCCTTGGGACTAGCGGGATCCGGACCTTAACCGGGGAGCTGTTTTTT	CASLGTSGIRTLTGELFF
.	TRBV12-5	TRBD1	TRBJ2-7	TGTGCTAGCGCCGGGACAGGGGACGAGCAGTACTTC	CASAGTGDEQYF
.	TRBV6-1	TRBD1	TRBJ1-2	TGTGCCAGCAGTGACCCTGGACAGGTCAACTATGGCTACACCTTC	CASSDPGQVNYGYTF
.	TRBV29-1	.	TRBJ2-7	TGCAGCGTTGAAAACGGGGGTATCTCCTACGAGCAGTACTTC	CSVENGGISYEQYF
.	TRBV20-1	.	TRBJ1-1	TGCAGTGCTAGAGGCTCGGGTGAAGCTTTCTTT	CSARGSGEAFF
.	TRBV10-2	TRBD2	TRBJ2-1	TGCGCCAGCAGTGAGAGGGGACTAGCAAGGCACAATGAGCAGTTCTTC	CASSERGLARHNEQFF
.	TRBV27	.	TRBJ1-5	TGTGCCAGCAGTTTATCCAGGTATAGCAATCAGCCCCAGCATTTT	CASSLSRYSNQPQHF
.	TRBV7-7	TRBD2	TRBJ2-1	TGTGCTAGCAGCCCGGCCTCAACGGGACTAGCGGGAAGTGAGCAGTTCTTC	CASSPASTGLAGSEQFF
few	TRBV9	TRBD1	TRBJ2-5	TGTGCCAGCAGCTCACGACAGGGGTGGGAGACCCAGTACTTC	CASSSRQGWETQYF
.	TRBV5-1	.	TRBJ1-2	TGCGCCAGCAGCTTTGATGGCCAAGACTCCTATGGCTACACCTTC	CASSFDGQDSYGYTF
.	TRBV7-2	TRBD2	TRBJ2-2	TGTGCCAGCAGGGGACTAGCGGGAATTACCGGGGAGCTGTTTTTT	CASRGLAGITGELFF
.	TRBV18	TRBD1	TRBJ1-1	TGTGCCAGCTCAGGACAGGGAATGAACACTGAAGCTTTCTTT	CASSGQGMNTEAFF
.	TRBV12-5	.	TRBJ1-2	TGTGCTAGTGGTTTGGACGGGGGGCGGTTTGTGGGCTACACCTTC	CASGLDGGRFVGYTF